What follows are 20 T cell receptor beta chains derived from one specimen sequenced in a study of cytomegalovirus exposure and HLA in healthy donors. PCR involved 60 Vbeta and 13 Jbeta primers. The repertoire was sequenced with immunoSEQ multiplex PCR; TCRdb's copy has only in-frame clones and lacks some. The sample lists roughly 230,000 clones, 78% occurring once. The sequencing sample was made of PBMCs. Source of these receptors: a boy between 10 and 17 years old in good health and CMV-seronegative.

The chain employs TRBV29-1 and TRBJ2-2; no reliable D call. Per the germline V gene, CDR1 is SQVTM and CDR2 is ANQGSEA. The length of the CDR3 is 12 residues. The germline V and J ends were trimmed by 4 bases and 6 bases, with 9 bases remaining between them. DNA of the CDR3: TGCAGCGTTGTGTTAAGCTCCGGGGAGCTGTTTTTT. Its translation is CSVVLSSGELFF.

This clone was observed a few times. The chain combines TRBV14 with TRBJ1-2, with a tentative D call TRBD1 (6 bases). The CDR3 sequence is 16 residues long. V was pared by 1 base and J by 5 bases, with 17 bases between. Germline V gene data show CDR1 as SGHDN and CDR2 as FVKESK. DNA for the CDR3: TGTGCCAGCAGCCAAGTCACCAGGGGAACAGGGTATGGCTACACCTTC. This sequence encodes CASSQVTRGTGYGYTF.

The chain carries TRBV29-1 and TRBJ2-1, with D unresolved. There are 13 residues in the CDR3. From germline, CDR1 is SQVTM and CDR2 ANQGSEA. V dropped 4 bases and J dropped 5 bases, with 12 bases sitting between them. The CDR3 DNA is TGCAGCGTTGGTCAGGTCCTTAACAATGAGCAGTTCTTC. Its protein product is CSVGQVLNNEQFF.

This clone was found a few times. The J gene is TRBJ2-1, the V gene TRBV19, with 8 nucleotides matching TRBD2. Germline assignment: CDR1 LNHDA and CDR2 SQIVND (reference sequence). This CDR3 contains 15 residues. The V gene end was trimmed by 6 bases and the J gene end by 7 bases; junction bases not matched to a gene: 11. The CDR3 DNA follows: TGTGCCAGTAGCCCACCGGGACTAGATTATAATGAGCAGTTCTTC. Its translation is CASSPPGLDYNEQFF.

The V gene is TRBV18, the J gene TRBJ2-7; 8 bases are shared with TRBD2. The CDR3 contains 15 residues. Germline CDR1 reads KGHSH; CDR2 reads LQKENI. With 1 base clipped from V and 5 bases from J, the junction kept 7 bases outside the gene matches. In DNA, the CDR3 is TGTGCCAGCTCACCACGACTAGCGTCAATTCACGAGCAGTACTTC. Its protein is CASSPRLASIHEQYF.

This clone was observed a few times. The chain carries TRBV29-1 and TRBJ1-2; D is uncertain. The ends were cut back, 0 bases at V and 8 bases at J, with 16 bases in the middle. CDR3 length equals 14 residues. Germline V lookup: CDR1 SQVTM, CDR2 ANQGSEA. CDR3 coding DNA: TGCAGCGTTGAAGATGTAAGGGATCGAGGGGGCTACACCTTC. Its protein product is CSVEDVRDRGGYTF. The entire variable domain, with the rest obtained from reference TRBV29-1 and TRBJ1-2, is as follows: SAVISQKPSRDICQRGTSLTIQCQVDSQVTMMFWYRQQPGQSLTLIATANQGSEATYESGFVIDKFPISRPNLTFSTLTVSNMSPEDSSIYLCSVEDVRDRGGYTFGSGTRLTVV.

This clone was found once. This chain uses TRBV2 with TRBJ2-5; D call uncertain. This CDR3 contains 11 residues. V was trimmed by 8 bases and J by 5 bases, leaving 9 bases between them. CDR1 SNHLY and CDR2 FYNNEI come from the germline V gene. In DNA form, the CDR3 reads TGTGCCAGCGGTGGCGAGGAGACCCAGTACTTC. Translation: CASGGEETQYF.

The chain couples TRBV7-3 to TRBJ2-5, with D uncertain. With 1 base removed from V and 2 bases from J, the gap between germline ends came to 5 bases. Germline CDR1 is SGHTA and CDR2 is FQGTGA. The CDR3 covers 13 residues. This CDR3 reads CASSLNPQETQYF. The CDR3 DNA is TGTGCCAGCAGCTTAAATCCTCAAGAGACCCAGTACTTC.

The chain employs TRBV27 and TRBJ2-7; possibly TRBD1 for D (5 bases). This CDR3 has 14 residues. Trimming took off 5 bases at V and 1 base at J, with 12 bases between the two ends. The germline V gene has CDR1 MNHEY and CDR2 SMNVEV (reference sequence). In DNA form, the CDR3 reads TGTGCCAGCAGTCCGCGACAGCGATCCTACGAGCAGTACTTC. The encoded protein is CASSPRQRSYEQYF.

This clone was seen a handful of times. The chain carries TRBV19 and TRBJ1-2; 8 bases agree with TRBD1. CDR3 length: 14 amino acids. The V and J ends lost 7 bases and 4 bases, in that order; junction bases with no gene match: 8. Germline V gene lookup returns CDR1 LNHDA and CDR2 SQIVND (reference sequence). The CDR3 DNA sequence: TGTGCCAGTATCCCGGACAGGGAGACCTATGGCTACACCTTC. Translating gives CASIPDRETYGYTF.

The CDR3 spells CASSLTGAWVEQYF. CDR3 nucleotide sequence: TGTGCCAGCAGCCTAACAGGGGCCTGGGTCGAGCAGTACTTC. The rearrangement links TRBV7-8 to TRBJ2-7, with 7 bases identical to TRBD1. The CDR3 contains 14 residues. Trimming at V came to 5 bases and at J to 6 bases, leaving 10 bases not matched to a gene. Germline CDR1 and CDR2: SGHVS and FQNEAQ.

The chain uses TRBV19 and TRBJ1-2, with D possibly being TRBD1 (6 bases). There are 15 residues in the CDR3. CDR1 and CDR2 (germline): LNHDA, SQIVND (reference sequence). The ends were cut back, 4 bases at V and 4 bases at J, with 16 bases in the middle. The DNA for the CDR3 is TGTGCCAGTAGTACCCTGGCAGGGGTAAGCTATGGCTACACCTTC. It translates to CASSTLAGVSYGYTF.

CDR3 in amino acids: CASSSTTGTEKLFF. The CDR3 DNA sequence: TGTGCCAGCAGCTCGACGACAGGGACTGAAAAACTGTTTTTT. This chain joins TRBV7-9 and TRBJ1-4; 7 bases fit TRBD1. Per the germline V gene, CDR1 is SEHNR and CDR2 is FQNEAQ (reference sequence). This CDR3 is 14 amino acids long. The junction had 6 bases not matched to a gene; V was cut back by 4 bases and J by 7 bases.

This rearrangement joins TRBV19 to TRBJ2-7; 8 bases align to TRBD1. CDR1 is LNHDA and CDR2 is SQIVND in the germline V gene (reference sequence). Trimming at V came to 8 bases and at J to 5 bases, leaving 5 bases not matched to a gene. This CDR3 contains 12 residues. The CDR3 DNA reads TGTGCCAGTGGCGACAGGGGACACGAGCAGTACTTC. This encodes CASGDRGHEQYF.

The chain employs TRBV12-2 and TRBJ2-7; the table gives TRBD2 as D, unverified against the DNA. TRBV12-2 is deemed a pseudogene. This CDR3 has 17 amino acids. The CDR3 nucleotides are TGTGCAAGTCGCTCCTGGGGGGAGGGGGGCCTCTCCTACGAGCAGTACTTC. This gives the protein CASRSWGEGGLSYEQYF.

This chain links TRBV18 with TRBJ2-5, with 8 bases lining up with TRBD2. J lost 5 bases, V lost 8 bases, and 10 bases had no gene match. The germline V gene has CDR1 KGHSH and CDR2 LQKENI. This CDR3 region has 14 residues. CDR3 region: CASAASGWVETQYF. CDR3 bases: TGTGCCAGCGCAGCTAGCGGGTGGGTTGAGACCCAGTACTTC. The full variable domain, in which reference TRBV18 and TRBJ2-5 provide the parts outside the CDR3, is NAGVMQNPRHLVRRRGQEARLRCSPMKGHSHVYWYRQLPEEGLKFMVYLQKENIIDESGMPKERFSAEFPKEGPSILRIQQVVRGDSAAYFCASAASGWVETQYFGPGTRLLVL.

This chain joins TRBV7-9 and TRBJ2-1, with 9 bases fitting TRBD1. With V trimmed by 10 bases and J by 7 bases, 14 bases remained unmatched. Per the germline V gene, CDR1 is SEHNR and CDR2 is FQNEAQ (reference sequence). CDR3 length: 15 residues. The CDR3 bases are TGTGCCAACCTAGGACCGGGACAGGGACCGAATGAGCAGTTCTTC. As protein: CANLGPGQGPNEQFF. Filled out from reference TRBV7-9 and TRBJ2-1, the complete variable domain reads DTGVSQNPRHKITKRGQNVTFRCDPISEHNRLYWYRQTLGQGPEFLTYFQNEAQLEKSRLLSDRFSAERPKGSFSTLEIQRTEQGDSAMYLCANLGPGQGPNEQFFGPGTRLTVL.

CDR3 in amino acids: CASSLARAIAGGVGETQYF. For the CDR3, the DNA is TGTGCCAGCAGCTTAGCCAGGGCGATAGCGGGGGGTGTCGGAGAGACCCAGTACTTC. The chain combines TRBV7-9 with TRBJ2-5; 10 nucleotides line up with TRBD2. This CDR3 has 19 amino acids. The V gene's germline CDR1 is SEHNR and CDR2 FQNEAQ (reference sequence). Unmatched junction bases numbered 14, after V lost 0 bases and J lost 4 bases.

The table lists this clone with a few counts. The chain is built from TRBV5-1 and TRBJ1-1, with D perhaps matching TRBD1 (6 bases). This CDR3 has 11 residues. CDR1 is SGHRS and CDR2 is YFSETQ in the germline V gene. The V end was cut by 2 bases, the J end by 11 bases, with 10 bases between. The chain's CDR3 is CASSLTRGAFF. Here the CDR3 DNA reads TGCGCCAGCAGCTTAACGAGGGGGGCTTTCTTT.

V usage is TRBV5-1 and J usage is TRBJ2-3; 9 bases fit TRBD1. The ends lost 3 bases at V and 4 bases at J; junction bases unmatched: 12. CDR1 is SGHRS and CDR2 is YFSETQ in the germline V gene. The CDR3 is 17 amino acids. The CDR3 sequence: CASSYGWDRAEADTQYF. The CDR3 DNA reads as TGCGCCAGCAGCTACGGGTGGGACAGGGCGGAGGCAGATACGCAGTATTTT.